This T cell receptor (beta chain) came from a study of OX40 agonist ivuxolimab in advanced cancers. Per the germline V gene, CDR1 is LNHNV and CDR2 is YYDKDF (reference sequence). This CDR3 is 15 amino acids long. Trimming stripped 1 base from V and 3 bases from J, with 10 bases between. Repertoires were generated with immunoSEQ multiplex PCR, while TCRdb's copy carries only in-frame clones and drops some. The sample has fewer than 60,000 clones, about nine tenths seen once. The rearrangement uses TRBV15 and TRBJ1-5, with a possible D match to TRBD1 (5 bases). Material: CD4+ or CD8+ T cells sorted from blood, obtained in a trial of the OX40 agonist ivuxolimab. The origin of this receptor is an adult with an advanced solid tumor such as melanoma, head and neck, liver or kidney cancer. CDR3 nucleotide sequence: TGTGCCACCAGCAGAGCACTAGGGGACAATCAGCCCCAGCATTTT. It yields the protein CATSRALGDNQPQHF.